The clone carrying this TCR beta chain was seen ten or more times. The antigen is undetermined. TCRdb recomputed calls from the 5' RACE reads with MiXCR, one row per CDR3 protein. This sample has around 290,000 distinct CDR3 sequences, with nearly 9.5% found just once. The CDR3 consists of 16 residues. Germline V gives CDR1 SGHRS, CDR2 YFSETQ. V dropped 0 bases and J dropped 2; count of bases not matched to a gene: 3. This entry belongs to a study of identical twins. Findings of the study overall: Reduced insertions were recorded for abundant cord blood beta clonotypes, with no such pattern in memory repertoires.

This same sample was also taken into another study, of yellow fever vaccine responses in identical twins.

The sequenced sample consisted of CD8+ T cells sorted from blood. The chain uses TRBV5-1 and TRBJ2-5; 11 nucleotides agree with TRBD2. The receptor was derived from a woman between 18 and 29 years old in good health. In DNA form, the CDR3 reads TGCGCCAGCAGCTTGGTACTAGCGGGGGATCAAGAGACCCAGTACTTC. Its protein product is CASSLVLAGDQETQYF.